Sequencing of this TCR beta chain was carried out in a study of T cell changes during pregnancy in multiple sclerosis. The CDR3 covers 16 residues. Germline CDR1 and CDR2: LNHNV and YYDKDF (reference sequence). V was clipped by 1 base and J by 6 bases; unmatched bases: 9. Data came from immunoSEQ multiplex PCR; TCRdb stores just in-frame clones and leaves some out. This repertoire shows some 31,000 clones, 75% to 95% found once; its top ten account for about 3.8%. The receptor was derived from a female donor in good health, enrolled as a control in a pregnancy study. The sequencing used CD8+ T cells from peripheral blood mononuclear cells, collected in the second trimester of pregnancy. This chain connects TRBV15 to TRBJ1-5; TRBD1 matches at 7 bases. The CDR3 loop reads CATSRGDRVNGQPQHF. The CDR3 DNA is TGTGCCACCAGCAGAGGTGACAGGGTGAATGGTCAGCCCCAGCATTTT.